The T cell receptor beta chain under discussion was sequenced for a study of CD8 T cells in ankylosing spondylitis. TCRdb recomputed calls from the 5' RACE reads with MiXCR, one row per CDR3 protein. This table has some 26,000 distinct CDR3 sequences, roughly a sixth appearing once. This CDR3 is 14 amino acids long. Trimming took 7 bases from V and 6 from J; bases not matched to a gene: 10. CDR1 is SQVTM, CDR2 ANQGSEA, per germline. This TCR derives from a male donor with ankylosing spondylitis or in good health (not recorded which). The chain carries TRBV29-1 and TRBJ2-3; 10 nucleotides align to TRBD2. The sample was blood. In nucleotides, the CDR3 is TGCAGCGCAACTAGCGGGACAACCGGGGATACGCAGTATTTT. Translation gives CSATSGTTGDTQYF.